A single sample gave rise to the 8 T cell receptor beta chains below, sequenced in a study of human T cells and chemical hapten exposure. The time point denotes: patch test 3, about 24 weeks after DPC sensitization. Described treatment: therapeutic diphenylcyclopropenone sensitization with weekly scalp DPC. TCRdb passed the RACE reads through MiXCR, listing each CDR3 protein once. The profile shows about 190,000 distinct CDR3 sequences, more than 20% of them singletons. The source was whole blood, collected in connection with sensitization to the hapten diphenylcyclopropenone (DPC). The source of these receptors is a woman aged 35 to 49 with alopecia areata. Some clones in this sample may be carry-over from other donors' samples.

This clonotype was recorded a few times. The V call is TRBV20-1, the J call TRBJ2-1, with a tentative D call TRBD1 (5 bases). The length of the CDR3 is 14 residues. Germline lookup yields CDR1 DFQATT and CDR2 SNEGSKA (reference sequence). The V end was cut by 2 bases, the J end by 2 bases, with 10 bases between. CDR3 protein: CSARKRQTYNEQFF. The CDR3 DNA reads TGCAGTGCTAGAAAAAGACAGACCTACAATGAGCAGTTCTTC.

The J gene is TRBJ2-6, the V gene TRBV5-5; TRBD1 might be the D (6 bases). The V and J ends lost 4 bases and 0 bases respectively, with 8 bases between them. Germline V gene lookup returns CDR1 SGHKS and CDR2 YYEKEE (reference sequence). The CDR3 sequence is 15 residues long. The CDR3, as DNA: TGTGCCAGCAGCAAACAGGGCTCTGGGGCCAACGTCCTGACTTTC. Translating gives CASSKQGSGANVLTF.

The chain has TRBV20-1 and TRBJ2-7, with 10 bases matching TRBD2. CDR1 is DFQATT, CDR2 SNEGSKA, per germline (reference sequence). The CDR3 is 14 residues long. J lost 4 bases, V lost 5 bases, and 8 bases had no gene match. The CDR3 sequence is CSAPRTSGSYEQYF. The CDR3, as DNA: TGCAGTGCTCCCCGGACTAGCGGTTCATACGAGCAGTACTTC.

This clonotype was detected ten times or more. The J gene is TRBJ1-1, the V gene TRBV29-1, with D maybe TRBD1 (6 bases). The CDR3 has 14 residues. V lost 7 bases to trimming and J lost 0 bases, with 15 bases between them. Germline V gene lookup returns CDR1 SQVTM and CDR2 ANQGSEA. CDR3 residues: CSAKLTGMNTEAFF. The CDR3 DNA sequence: TGCAGCGCCAAGCTGACAGGAATGAACACTGAAGCTTTCTTT.

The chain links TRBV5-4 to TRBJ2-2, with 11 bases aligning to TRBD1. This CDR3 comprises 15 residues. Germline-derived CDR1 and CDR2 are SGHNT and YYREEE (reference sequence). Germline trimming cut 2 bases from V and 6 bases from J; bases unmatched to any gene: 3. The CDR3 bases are TGTGCCAGCAGCTTTCCGGGACAGGGGGCCGGGGAGCTGTTTTTT. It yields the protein CASSFPGQGAGELFF. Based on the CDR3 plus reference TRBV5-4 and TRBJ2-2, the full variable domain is ETGVTQSPTHLIKTRGQQVTLRCSSQSGHNTVSWYQQALGQGPQFIFQYYREEENGRGNFPPRFSGLQFPNYSSELNVNALELDDSALYLCASSFPGQGAGELFFGEGSRLTVL.

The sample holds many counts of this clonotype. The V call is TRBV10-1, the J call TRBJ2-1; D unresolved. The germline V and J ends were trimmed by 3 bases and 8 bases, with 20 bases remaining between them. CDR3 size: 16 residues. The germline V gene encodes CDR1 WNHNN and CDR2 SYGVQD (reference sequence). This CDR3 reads CASSESGYSRAYEQFF. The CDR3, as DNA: TGCGCCAGCAGTGAATCGGGCTATTCCCGGGCGTATGAGCAGTTCTTC.

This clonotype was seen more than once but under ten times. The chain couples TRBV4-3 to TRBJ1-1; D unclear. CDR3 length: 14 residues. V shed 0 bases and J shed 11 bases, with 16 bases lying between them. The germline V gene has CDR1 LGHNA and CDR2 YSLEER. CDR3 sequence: CASSQDLYSSMAFF. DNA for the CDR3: TGCGCCAGCAGCCAAGATCTCTATTCGTCGATGGCTTTCTTT.

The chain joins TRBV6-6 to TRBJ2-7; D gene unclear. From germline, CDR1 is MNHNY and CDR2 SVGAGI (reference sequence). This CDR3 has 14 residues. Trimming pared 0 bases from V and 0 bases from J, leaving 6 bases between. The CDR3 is CASSYSQASYEQYF. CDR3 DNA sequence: TGTGCCAGCAGTTACTCTCAGGCCTCCTACGAGCAGTACTTC.